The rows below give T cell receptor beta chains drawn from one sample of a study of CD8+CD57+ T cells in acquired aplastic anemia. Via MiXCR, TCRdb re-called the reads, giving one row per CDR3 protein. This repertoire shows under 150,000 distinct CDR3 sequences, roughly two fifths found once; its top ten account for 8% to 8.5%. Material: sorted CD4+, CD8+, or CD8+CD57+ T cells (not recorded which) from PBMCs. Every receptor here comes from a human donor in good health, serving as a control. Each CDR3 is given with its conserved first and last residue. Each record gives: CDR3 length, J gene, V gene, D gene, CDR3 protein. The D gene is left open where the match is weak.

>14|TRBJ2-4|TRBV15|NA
CATSQAPGKNIQYF
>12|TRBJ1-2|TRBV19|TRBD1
CASGRDRDGYTF
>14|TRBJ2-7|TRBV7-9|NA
CASSRDTYSYEQYF
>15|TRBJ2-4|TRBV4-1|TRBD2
CASSLGLAGVGIQYF
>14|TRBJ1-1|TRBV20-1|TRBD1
CSARQGGGKAEAFF
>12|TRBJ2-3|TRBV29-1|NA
CSVEDVGDTQYF
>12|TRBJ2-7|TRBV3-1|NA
CASSYQGGEQYF
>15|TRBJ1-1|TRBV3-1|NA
CASSRGRVMNTEALF
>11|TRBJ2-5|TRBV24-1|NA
CATSIKETQYF
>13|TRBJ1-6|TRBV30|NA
CAWSSSYNSPLHF
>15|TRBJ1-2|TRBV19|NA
CASSIRTGPEHGYTF
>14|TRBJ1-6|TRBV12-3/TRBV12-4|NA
CASSLPSYNSPLHF
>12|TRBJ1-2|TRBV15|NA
CATSRVLGGETF
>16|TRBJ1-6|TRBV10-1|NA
CASRIVIGWTNSPLHF
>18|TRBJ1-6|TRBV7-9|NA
CASSFQGHGQTYNSPLHF
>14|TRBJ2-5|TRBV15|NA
CATSRDKQQETQYF
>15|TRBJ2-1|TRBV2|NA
CASSDGLNSYNEQFF
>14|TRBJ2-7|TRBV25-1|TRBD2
CASSPGLAVSEQYF
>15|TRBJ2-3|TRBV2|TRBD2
CASRWSGTSADTQYF
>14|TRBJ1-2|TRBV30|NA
CASTPRQTRYGYTF
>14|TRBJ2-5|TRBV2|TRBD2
CASSPSGGGETQYF
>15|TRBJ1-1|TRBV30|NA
CAWSVGDGRYTEAFF
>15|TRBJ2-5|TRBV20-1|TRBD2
CSALGRAGVQETQYF
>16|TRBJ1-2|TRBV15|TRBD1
CATSRGDRYLHYGYTF
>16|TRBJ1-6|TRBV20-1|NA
CSAREEGSSYNSPLHF
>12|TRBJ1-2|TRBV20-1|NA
CSARRHPYGYTF
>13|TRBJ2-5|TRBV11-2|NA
CASSLILAGTQYF
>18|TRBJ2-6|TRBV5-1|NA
CASSLPVETGSGANVLTF
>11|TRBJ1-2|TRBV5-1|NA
CASRQGWSYTF
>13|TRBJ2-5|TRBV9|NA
CASSVQGPGTQYF
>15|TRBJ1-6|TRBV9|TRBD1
CASSDFGQGNSPLHF
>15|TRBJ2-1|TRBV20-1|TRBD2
CSAPQRASGRYGQFF
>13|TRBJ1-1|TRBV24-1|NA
CATRDRRNTEAFF
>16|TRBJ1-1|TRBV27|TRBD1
CASSELSGTGGTEAFF
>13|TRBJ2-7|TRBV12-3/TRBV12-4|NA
CASSPGAAYEQYF
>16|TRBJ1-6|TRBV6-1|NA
CASSQAGRRETSPLHF
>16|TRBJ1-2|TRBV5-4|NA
CANSLPGRAANYGYTF
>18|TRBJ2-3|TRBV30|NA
CAWRAYPTRPGSTDTQYF
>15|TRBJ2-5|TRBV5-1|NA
CASSALGRDGETQYF
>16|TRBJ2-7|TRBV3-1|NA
CASSQVGGPGSYEQYF
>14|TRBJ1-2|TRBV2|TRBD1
CASRSGTGGYGYTF
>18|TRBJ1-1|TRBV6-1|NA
CASSHTPSRQGGYTEAFF
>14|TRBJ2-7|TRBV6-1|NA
CASKVQGISGEQYF
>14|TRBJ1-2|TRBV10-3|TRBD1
CAIKGQGADYGYTF
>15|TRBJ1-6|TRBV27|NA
CASSFAGQYNSPLHF
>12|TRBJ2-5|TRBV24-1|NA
CATSDGQETQYF
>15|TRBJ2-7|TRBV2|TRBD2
CASNPGTSGSYEQYF
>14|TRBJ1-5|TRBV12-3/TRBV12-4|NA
CASSLSGTGQPQHF
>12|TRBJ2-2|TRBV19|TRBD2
CASGRRVGELFF
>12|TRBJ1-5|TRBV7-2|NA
CASSPGNQLQHF
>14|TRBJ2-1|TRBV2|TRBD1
CASQTGESYNEQFF
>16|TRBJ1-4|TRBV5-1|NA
CASSLNQAGPNEKLFF
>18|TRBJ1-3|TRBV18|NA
CASSPRAGVTSSGNTIYF
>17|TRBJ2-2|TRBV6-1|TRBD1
CASRRRGGRTNTGELFF
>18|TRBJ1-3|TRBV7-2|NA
CASSLARRPKPGGNTIYF
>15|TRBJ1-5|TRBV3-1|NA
CASSPQVGTAQPQHF
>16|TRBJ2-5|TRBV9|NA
CASSVSQQAGGETQYF